One sample yielded the 18 T cell receptor beta chains listed below, sequenced in a study of T-cell memory formation after mild COVID-19. A single record per CDR3 protein comes from TCRdb applying MiXCR to the 5' RACE reads. Here the sample spans roughly 250,000 distinct CDR3 sequences, approximately 15% being singletons. Sample: PBMCs or a T cell subset sorted from them (not recorded which). These receptors originate from a man between 18 and 35 years old who had mild COVID-19 (a few samples of this study predate the infection). Cell type and time point are not known.

This clonotype was detected only a few times. The chain employs TRBV7-2 and TRBJ2-7; 14 bases agree with TRBD2. CDR1 and CDR2 (germline): SGHTA, FQGNSA. V was clipped by 5 bases and J by 6 bases; unmatched bases: 3. The CDR3 sequence is 14 residues long. Written as DNA, the CDR3 is TGTGCCAGCAGCAACGGACTAGCGGGGGGCGAGCAGTACTTC. This gives the protein CASSNGLAGGEQYF.

The V and J genes are TRBV5-5 and TRBJ2-7; D possibly matches TRBD1 or TRBD2 (5 bases each). The V gene's germline CDR1 is SGHKS and CDR2 YYEKEE (reference sequence). This CDR3 has 16 residues. Trimming took off 1 base at V and 4 bases at J, with 18 bases between the two ends. The CDR3 spells CASSLSGDRESYEQYV. The CDR3 nucleotides read TGTGCCAGCAGCTTGTCTGGGGACCGAGAATCTTACGAGCAGTACGTC.

This clonotype was recorded at least ten times. V usage is TRBV3-1 and J usage is TRBJ2-3; D call uncertain. Per the germline V gene, CDR1 is LGHDT and CDR2 is YNNKEL (reference sequence). V was cut by 1 base and J by 0 bases, with 8 bases left in between. The CDR3 spans 15 residues. Written as DNA, the CDR3 is TGTGCCAGCAGCCAAGCTTGGCGGAGCACAGATACGCAGTATTTT. Its protein is CASSQAWRSTDTQYF.

The chain links TRBV4-3 to TRBJ1-5; 7 bases fit TRBD1. Trimming took 1 base from V and 5 from J; bases not matched to a gene: 2. CDR1 and CDR2 (germline): LGHNA, YSLEER. The CDR3 extends over 14 amino acids. For the CDR3, the DNA is TGCGCCAGCAGCCAAGGACAGGGATATCAGCCCCAGCATTTT. Its translation: CASSQGQGYQPQHF.

The CDR3 spells CSASIGNTEAFF. The CDR3 DNA sequence: TGCAGCGCCTCAATCGGGAACACTGAAGCTTTCTTT. The V and J genes are TRBV29-1 and TRBJ1-1; unclear D gene. Germline CDR1 and CDR2: SQVTM and ANQGSEA. With 7 bases removed from V and 1 base from J, the gap between germline ends came to 10 bases. This CDR3 contains 12 residues.

In its sample, this clonotype was seen a few times. This chain uses TRBV12-3 or TRBV12-4 with TRBJ1-2; D gene ambiguous. Trimming removed 1 base at V and 2 bases at J, with 5 bases between. The CDR3 is 13 residues long. The CDR3 here is CASSLGENYGYTF. The DNA of the CDR3 is TGTGCCAGCAGTTTAGGGGAGAACTATGGCTACACCTTC.

This chain uses TRBV9 with TRBJ2-3; the D is unclear. Deletions cut 0 bases from V and 2 bases from J, with 13 bases between. The CDR3 is 16 residues long. Germline V gene sequence: CDR1 SGDLS, CDR2 YYNGEE. The chain's CDR3 is CASSVGAHLPTDTQYF. The CDR3 DNA sequence: TGTGCCAGCAGCGTAGGGGCTCATCTTCCCACAGATACGCAGTATTTT.

The chain uses TRBV4-3 and TRBJ1-1; 7 nucleotides match TRBD1. Germline CDR1 is LGHNA and CDR2 is YSLEER. The CDR3 is 14 residues long. The J segment lost 4 bases and the V segment lost 1 base, leaving 3 bases of the junction unmatched. As DNA, the CDR3 is TGCGCCAGCAGCCAAGGCAGGGGGGGCACTGAAGCTTTCTTT. Its translation: CASSQGRGGTEAFF.

The chain employs TRBV6-4 and TRBJ1-5; D is unclear. Germline V gives CDR1 MRHNA, CDR2 SNTAGT. This CDR3 is 15 amino acids long. V lost 4 bases, J lost 7 bases, and 17 bases lay in between. DNA for the CDR3: TGTGCCAGCAGTGTTTGGTCGGGCGCAGGACAGCCCCAGCATTTT. Its protein is CASSVWSGAGQPQHF.

The chain is built from TRBV29-1 and TRBJ2-3; 8 nucleotides align to TRBD1. Germline CDR1 is SQVTM and CDR2 is ANQGSEA. CDR3 length equals 13 residues. The CDR3 coding sequence is TGCACGACGGTGGGACAGGCCACAGATACGCAGTATTTT. Encoded protein: CTTVGQATDTQYF.

This clonotype was found a few times. This chain uses TRBV5-1 with TRBJ2-3; possibly TRBD2 for D (6 bases). This CDR3 region has 13 residues. V lost 8 bases and J lost 2, with 12 bases in between. Germline V gene sequence: CDR1 SGHRS, CDR2 YFSETQ. CDR3 nucleotide sequence: TGCGCCAGTAGGAGGGGATTCACAGATACGCAGTATTTT. Translating gives CASRRGFTDTQYF.

The J gene is TRBJ2-1, the V gene TRBV7-8; D unresolved. The CDR3 is made up of 14 amino acids. Trimming removed 0 bases from V and 5 bases from J, with 8 bases in between. Per germline, CDR1 SGHVS and CDR2 FQNEAQ. The CDR3 DNA sequence: TGTGCCAGCAGCTTAGCGCCCGGCAACAATGAGCAGTTCTTC. This gives the protein CASSLAPGNNEQFF.

The V and J genes are TRBV5-1 and TRBJ2-5, with 15 bases lining up with TRBD2. Germline lookup yields CDR1 SGHRS and CDR2 YFSETQ. The CDR3 runs to 16 residues. The V gene end was trimmed by 4 bases and the J gene end by 7 bases; junction bases not matched to a gene: 8. CDR3 sequence (DNA): TGCGCCAGCAGCAAAAGGACTAGCGGGGGGGCAGTGACCCAGTACTTC. Translating it yields CASSKRTSGGAVTQYF.

This clonotype turned up a few times. The V call is TRBV6-2 or TRBV6-3, the J call TRBJ1-4; no reliable D call. The CDR3 consists of 14 residues. Trimming took 6 bases from V and 7 from J, leaving 15 bases between them. Germline V CDR1 and CDR2: MNHEY, SVGEGT. CDR3 sequence reads: CASSLQLGVEKLFF. The CDR3 nucleotides are TGTGCCAGCAGCCTCCAACTCGGTGTTGAAAAACTGTTTTTT.

This clonotype was found a few times. The chain joins TRBV19 to TRBJ2-3; 11 bases line up with TRBD2. In germline, CDR1 is LNHDA, CDR2 SQIVND (reference sequence). Trimming removed 6 bases from V and 8 bases from J; junction bases left unmatched: 7. The CDR3 runs to 14 residues. The CDR3 region is CASRSTSGGLTQYF. For the CDR3, the DNA is TGTGCCAGTAGATCTACTAGCGGGGGCCTTACGCAGTATTTT.

V is TRBV20-1 and J is TRBJ1-1; tentative D call: TRBD1 (5 bases). The germline CDR1 and CDR2 sequences are DFQATT and SNEGSKA (reference sequence). The CDR3 has 16 residues. Trimming removed 5 bases at V and 0 bases at J, with 19 bases between. The CDR3 DNA follows: TGCAGTGCTGGCAGGCGGGACCCCGTGATGAACACTGAAGCTTTCTTT. Amino acids: CSAGRRDPVMNTEAFF.

This rearrangement joins TRBV18 to TRBJ2-1; no clear D gene. The CDR3 spans 14 residues. V was shortened by 3 bases and J by 2 bases, with 8 bases between the two germline ends. Per the germline V gene, CDR1 is KGHSH and CDR2 is LQKENI. CDR3 loop: CASSPSSPYNEQFF. For the CDR3, the DNA is TGTGCCAGCTCACCGAGCTCTCCCTACAATGAGCAGTTCTTC.

This clonotype was counted only a few times. Here the CDR3 DNA reads TGTGCCAGCTCACCAGGCTATGTTGGGTCCCACGAGCAGTACGTC. This sequence encodes CASSPGYVGSHEQYV. The rearrangement links TRBV18 to TRBJ2-7, with no clear D. V was shortened by 2 bases and J by 5 bases, with 16 bases between the two germline ends. Germline V lookup: CDR1 KGHSH, CDR2 LQKENI. This CDR3 is built from 15 residues.